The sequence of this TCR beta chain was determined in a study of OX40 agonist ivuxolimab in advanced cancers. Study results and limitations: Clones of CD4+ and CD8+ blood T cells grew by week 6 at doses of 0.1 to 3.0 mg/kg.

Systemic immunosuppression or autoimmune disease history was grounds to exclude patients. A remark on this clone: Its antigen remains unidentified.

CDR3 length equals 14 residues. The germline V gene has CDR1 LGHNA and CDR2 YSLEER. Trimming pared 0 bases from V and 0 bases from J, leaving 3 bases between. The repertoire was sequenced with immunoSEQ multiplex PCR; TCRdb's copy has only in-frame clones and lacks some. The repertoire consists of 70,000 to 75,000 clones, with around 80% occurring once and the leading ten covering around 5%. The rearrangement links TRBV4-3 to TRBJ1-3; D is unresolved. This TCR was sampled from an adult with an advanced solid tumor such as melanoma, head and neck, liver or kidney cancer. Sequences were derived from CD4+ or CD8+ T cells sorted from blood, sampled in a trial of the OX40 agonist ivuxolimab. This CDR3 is CASSQDSSGNTIYF. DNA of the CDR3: TGCGCCAGCAGCCAAGATTCCTCTGGAAACACCATATATTTT.